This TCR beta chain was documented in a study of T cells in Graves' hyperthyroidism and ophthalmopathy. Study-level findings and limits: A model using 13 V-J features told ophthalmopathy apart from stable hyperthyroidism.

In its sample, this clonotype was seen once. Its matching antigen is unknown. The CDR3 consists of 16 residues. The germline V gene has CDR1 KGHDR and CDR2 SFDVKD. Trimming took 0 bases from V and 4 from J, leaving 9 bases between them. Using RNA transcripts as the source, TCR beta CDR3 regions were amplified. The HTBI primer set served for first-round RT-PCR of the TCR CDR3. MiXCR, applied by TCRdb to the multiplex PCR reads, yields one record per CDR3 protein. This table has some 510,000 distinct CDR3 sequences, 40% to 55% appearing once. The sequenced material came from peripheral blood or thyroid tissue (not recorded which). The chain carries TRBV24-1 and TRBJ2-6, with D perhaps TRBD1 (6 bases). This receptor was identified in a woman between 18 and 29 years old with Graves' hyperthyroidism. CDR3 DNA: TGTGCCACCAGTGATTTGCAGGGGACCGGGGCCAACGTCCTGACTTTC. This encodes CATSDLQGTGANVLTF.